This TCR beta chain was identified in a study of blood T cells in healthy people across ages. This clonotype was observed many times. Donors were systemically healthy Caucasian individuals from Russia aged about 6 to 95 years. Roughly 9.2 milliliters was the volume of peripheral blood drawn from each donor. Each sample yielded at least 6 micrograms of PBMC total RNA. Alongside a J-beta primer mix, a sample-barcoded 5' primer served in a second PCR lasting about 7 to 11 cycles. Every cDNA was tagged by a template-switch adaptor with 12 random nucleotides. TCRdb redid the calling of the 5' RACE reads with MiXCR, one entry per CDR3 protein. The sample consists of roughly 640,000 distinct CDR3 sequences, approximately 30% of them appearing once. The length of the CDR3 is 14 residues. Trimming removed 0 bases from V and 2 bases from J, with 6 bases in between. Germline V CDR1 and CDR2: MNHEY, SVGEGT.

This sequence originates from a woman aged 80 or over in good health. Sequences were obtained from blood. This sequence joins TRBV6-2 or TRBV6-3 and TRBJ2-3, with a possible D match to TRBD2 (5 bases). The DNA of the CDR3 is TGTGCCAGCAGTTACTCTCTAGCCACAGATACGCAGTATTTT. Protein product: CASSYSLATDTQYF.